This TCR beta chain is from a study of blood T cell repertoires in COVID-19. Across the whole study: Some COVID-19 samples were acute and others convalescent; all came from the United States, Italy and Spain. Sources were T cells, B-cell-depleted T cells, or PBMCs; the material itself was cDNA or gDNA.

CDR3 length: 14 residues. CDR1 is MNHEY and CDR2 is SVGAGI in the germline V gene. Trimming cost V 6 bases and J 1 base, with 12 bases left between them. Authors' processing steps: From reference gene primer amplification, estimates of nucleated cell counts were derived. Assay used: immunoSEQ multiplex PCR; TCRdb lists only in-frame clones, some missing. V and J calls and clone size are given by that table; D and trimming were obtained from the DNA. The table shows some 320,000 clones, with roughly 85% occurring only once. Sequencing used peripheral blood. The chain links TRBV6-5 to TRBJ1-1; D might be TRBD1 (5 bases). This clonotype was sampled from a human donor in a cohort sampled during active COVID-19. Here the CDR3 reads CASRTGLGNTEAFF. The CDR3 DNA reads as TGTGCCAGCAGGACGGGACTTGGGAACACTGAAGCTTTCTTT.